The rows below give T cell receptor beta chains drawn from one sample of a study of cytomegalovirus exposure and HLA in healthy donors. TCRdb keeps only in-frame clones here, not all; method: immunoSEQ multiplex PCR. The sample yields approximately 110,000 clones, just over 15% seen once. Input material: PBMCs. These receptors were taken from a woman under 30 in good health and CMV-seronegative. The CDR3 runs from the conserved cysteine through the conserved F or W. A D gene is named only where the DNA matches it firmly. Clone size, where shown, is once, few, many, or a class for clones that have expanded.

D	V	length	J	size	DNA	CDR3
.	TRBV6-5	14	TRBJ2-7	.	TGTGCCAGCAGCTATGATGTGGAGGCTGGCGAGCAGTACTTC	CASSYDVEAGEQYF
.	TRBV5-4	16	TRBJ2-7	.	TGTGCCAGCAGCTTGGATGTAAGGACAAACTCCTACGAGCAGTACTTC	CASSLDVRTNSYEQYF
TRBD1	TRBV29-1	12	TRBJ2-7	.	TGCAGCGTTCGGGACAGCTCCTACGAGCAGTACTTC	CSVRDSSYEQYF
.	TRBV27	14	TRBJ2-7	.	TGTGCCAGCAGTTTATCCGGGAACTCCTACGAGCAGTACTTC	CASSLSGNSYEQYF
TRBD2	TRBV5-6	15	TRBJ2-1	many	TGTGCCAGCAGCTTGGGTCTAGCGGTAATGAATGAGCAGTTCTTC	CASSLGLAVMNEQFF
.	TRBV25-1	14	TRBJ2-7	.	TGTGCCAGCAGTGAATTTCACGGTGCTAACGAGCAGTACTTC	CASSEFHGANEQYF
.	TRBV19	11	TRBJ2-2	.	TGTGCCAGTTCAACTACCGGGGAGCTGTTTTTT	CASSTTGELFF
TRBD1	TRBV13	13	TRBJ2-1	few	TGTGCCAGCAGTCTGGGTGGGGGGACAGGGGTAGTCTTC	CASSLGGGTGVVF
TRBD1	TRBV18	14	TRBJ1-1	.	TGTGCCAGCTCACCGGGACAGGGACACACTGAAGCTTTCTTT	CASSPGQGHTEAFF
.	TRBV4-1	16	TRBJ2-7	.	TGCGCCAGCAGCCAACAAGCAGGGAAAAGTACCTACGAGCAGTACTTC	CASSQQAGKSTYEQYF
TRBD2	TRBV5-1	16	TRBJ2-7	few	TGCGCCAGCAGCTTGTCGGCGGGGGGATTAGTCTCCGAGCAGTACTTC	CASSLSAGGLVSEQYF
.	TRBV10-3	14	TRBJ2-5	few	TGTGCCATCAGTTATGAGCGGGACAAAGAGACCCAGTACTTC	CAISYERDKETQYF
TRBD2	TRBV2	20	TRBJ2-1	.	TGTGCCAGCACACAAGAGGGTAGCGGGGAGTTCCAGAGCTCCTACAATGAGCAGTTCTTC	CASTQEGSGEFQSSYNEQFF
.	TRBV4-1	15	TRBJ2-1	.	TGCGCCAGCAGCCAAGACGGGAGTTCCTACAATGAGCAGTTCTTC	CASSQDGSSYNEQFF
.	TRBV29-1	12	TRBJ1-1	few	TGCAGCGTTAAGTCGGGAGCGACTGAAGCTTTCTTT	CSVKSGATEAFF
TRBD2	TRBV4-2	18	TRBJ2-4	.	TGTGCCAGCAGCCAAGACCTAGCGGGAGGGCTGGCCAAAAACATTCAGTACTTC	CASSQDLAGGLAKNIQYF
.	TRBV7-6	14	TRBJ2-7	.	TGTGCCAGCAGCTTAGCGGCGCAGGGCCACGAGCAGTACTTC	CASSLAAQGHEQYF
.	TRBV27	11	TRBJ1-3	few	TGTGCCAGCATGCGCGGAAACACCATATATTTT	CASMRGNTIYF
.	TRBV5-5	15	TRBJ1-6	many	TGTGCCAGCAGCCCTAAGGGGGAGGGTAATTCACCCCTCCACTTT	CASSPKGEGNSPLHF
TRBD2	TRBV28	18	TRBJ2-2	.	TGTGCCAGCAGTTTTTTTCCGGGGAGGGGCGCGGACACCGGGGAGCTGTTTTTT	CASSFFPGRGADTGELFF
TRBD1	TRBV6-5	14	TRBJ1-4	.	TGTGCCAGCAGCTCCGGGACAGGGGGTGAAAAACTGTTTTTT	CASSSGTGGEKLFF
.	TRBV6-5	11	TRBJ1-2	.	TGTGCCAGCAGGACGACAGTTGGCTACACCTTC	CASRTTVGYTF
TRBD1	TRBV9	15	TRBJ2-7	few	TGTGCCAGCAGCTCACGGACAGGGGCGTCCTACGAGCAGTACTTC	CASSSRTGASYEQYF
TRBD2	TRBV30	16	TRBJ2-1	.	TGTGCACAGGGTGGACTAGCGGGGGGCCGTGACAATGAGCAGTTCTTC	CAQGGLAGGRDNEQFF
.	TRBV9	14	TRBJ2-3	.	TGTGCCAGCAGCGTCGGGCACGGCGGGGATACGCAGTATTTT	CASSVGHGGDTQYF
.	TRBV10-3	16	TRBJ2-7	.	TGTGCCATCAGTGAGTCTGGGCGAAAGAGCTCCTACGAGCAGTACTTC	CAISESGRKSSYEQYF
TRBD1	TRBV27	14	TRBJ2-7	.	TGTGCCAGCTCTCTGGGACAGGGAGGCTACGAGCAGTACTTC	CASSLGQGGYEQYF
.	TRBV27	12	TRBJ1-6	.	TGTGCCATCAGGCTCGACCAGGGGTCCCTCCACTTT	CAIRLDQGSLHF
TRBD1	TRBV6-1	14	TRBJ1-6	few	TGTGCCAGCAGGTCCGGGACAGATAATTCACCCCTCCACTTT	CASRSGTDNSPLHF
TRBD1	TRBV27	14	TRBJ2-2	.	TGTGCCAGCAGGGACAGGGGGCGTACCGGGGAGCTGTTTTTT	CASRDRGRTGELFF
.	TRBV10-3	13	TRBJ2-7	few	TGTGCCATCAAAGGGACACGCTCCTACGAGCAGTACTTC	CAIKGTRSYEQYF
.	TRBV9	14	TRBJ1-1	.	TGTGCCAGCAGCCCCCGGAGGGTAGACACTGAAGCTTTCTTT	CASSPRRVDTEAFF
TRBD1	TRBV5-4	15	TRBJ1-2	.	TGTGCCAGCAGCTATACAGGGGTCCCTGAAAAAGGCTACACCTTC	CASSYTGVPEKGYTF
.	TRBV9	17	TRBJ1-1	few	TGTGCCAGCAGCGTAGACCCACAGGGCTCGATGAACACTGAAGCTTTCTTT	CASSVDPQGSMNTEAFF
TRBD1	TRBV15	15	TRBJ1-2	.	TGTGCCACCAGCAGAGAACTCCAGGGGGTGGATGGCTACACCTTC	CATSRELQGVDGYTF
TRBD2	TRBV11-1	14	TRBJ2-5	few	TGTGCCAGCACGGTAGCGGGGGGGCAGGGGACCCAGTACTTC	CASTVAGGQGTQYF
TRBD1	TRBV2	14	TRBJ2-7	few	TGTGCCAGCAGAACCGGGACAGCCTCCTACGAGCAGTACTTC	CASRTGTASYEQYF
.	TRBV19	18	TRBJ1-3	few	TGTGCCAGTAGTTACGACGCCCTCGCAGGGTTCTCTGGAAACACCATATATTTT	CASSYDALAGFSGNTIYF
TRBD1	TRBV5-6	13	TRBJ1-1	.	TGTGCCAGCAGCTTGGTAGTAGGGGGCGAAGCTTTCTTT	CASSLVVGGEAFF
.	TRBV11-2	15	TRBJ1-1	.	TGTGCCAGCAGCTCATCGGTCAGGGCGAGTACTGAAGCTTTCTTT	CASSSSVRASTEAFF
TRBD1	TRBV28	16	TRBJ1-3	.	TGTGCCAGCCGATTTCCGGGACAGGGGGCAGGGGACACCATATATTTT	CASRFPGQGAGDTIYF
TRBD2	TRBV7-2	15	TRBJ2-5	.	TGTGCCAGCAGCTCGGGACTAGCGTTCCCAGAGACCCAGTACTTC	CASSSGLAFPETQYF
.	TRBV4-1	16	TRBJ2-7	.	TGCGCCAGCAGCCAAGCCCCTGACCGGGACACCTACGAGCAGTACTTC	CASSQAPDRDTYEQYF
TRBD2	TRBV7-8	17	TRBJ2-2	once	TGTGCCAGCAGCGGTCGGGGGGAGAAGGTTCCCACCGGGGAGCTGTTTTTT	CASSGRGEKVPTGELFF
.	TRBV6-4	14	TRBJ2-1	few	TGTGCCAGCAGTGACTCAATAGGGGGTAATGAGCAGTTCTTC	CASSDSIGGNEQFF
TRBD1	TRBV6-1	14	TRBJ2-7	many	TGTGCCAGCAGTGATGGGACAGGGGGCGACGAGCAGTACTTC	CASSDGTGGDEQYF
.	TRBV6-5	12	TRBJ1-1	.	TGTGCCAGCAGTTACCCCGGGTCGAAAGCTTTCTTT	CASSYPGSKAFF
.	TRBV25-1	14	TRBJ2-1	.	TGTGCCAGCACCCGCCCGGGTGGGTACAATGAGCAGTTCTTC	CASTRPGGYNEQFF
.	TRBV15	14	TRBJ2-7	.	TGTGCCACCAGCAGAGGGGGCGTCTCCTACGAGCAGTACTTC	CATSRGGVSYEQYF
.	TRBV19	13	TRBJ1-4	few	TGTGCCAGTAGTTTGCGGATCAATGAAAAACTGTTTTTT	CASSLRINEKLFF
.	TRBV27	13	TRBJ2-5	.	TGTGCCAGCAGTTCCGCGGGTCGGGAGACCCAGTACTTC	CASSSAGRETQYF
.	TRBV28	15	TRBJ2-1	.	TGTGCCAGCGGGGAAGGGGGGGTCTCCTACAATGAGCAGTTCTTC	CASGEGGVSYNEQFF
TRBD2	TRBV5-6	15	TRBJ2-7	few	TGTGCCAGCAGCACAAGACTAGCGGGGGGGTACGTGCAGTACTTC	CASSTRLAGGYVQYF
TRBD1	TRBV5-6	16	TRBJ1-2	.	TGTGCCAGCAGCTTGCCCGGGACAGGGCTTTTGGGGGGCTACACCTTC	CASSLPGTGLLGGYTF
.	TRBV6-1	13	TRBJ1-1	few	TGTGCCAGCATGCGGGCACTGAACACTGAAGCTTTCTTT	CASMRALNTEAFF
TRBD1	TRBV5-6	16	TRBJ2-7	.	TGTGCCAGCAGCTTGGTCGGACAGGGCGTCCTGTACGAGCAGTACTTC	CASSLVGQGVLYEQYF
.	TRBV6-5	13	TRBJ1-1	.	TGTGCCAGCAGTCCCGGGATGAACACTGAAGCTTTCTTT	CASSPGMNTEAFF
TRBD1	TRBV29-1	13	TRBJ2-1	few	TGCAGCGCGAACAGGGGGCAGGACAATGAGCAGTTCTTC	CSANRGQDNEQFF
.	TRBV9	15	TRBJ2-5	few	TGTGCCAGCAGCGTTACAGGCACGAATCAAGAGACCCAGTACTTC	CASSVTGTNQETQYF
.	TRBV5-1	15	TRBJ1-1	.	TGCGCCAGCAGCTTGGCCTCGGAGGTGAACACTGAAGCTTTCTTT	CASSLASEVNTEAFF